What follows are 10 T cell receptor beta chains derived from one specimen sequenced in a study of blood T cell repertoires in COVID-19. The protocol was immunoSEQ multiplex PCR, while the TCRdb copy is restricted to in-frame clones and leaves out a portion. The table lists around 230,000 clones, around 89% of them singletons. The sequencing input was PBMCs or T cells enriched from blood (not recorded which). These receptors all stem from a woman in her 40s with acute COVID-19.

Of note for this clone: This sample includes further DNA sequences coding for the same CDR3. The chain links TRBV18 to TRBJ1-1, with 9 positions matching TRBD1. V dropped 3 bases and J dropped 1; count of bases not matched to a gene: 0. This CDR3 has 14 residues. Germline-derived CDR1 and CDR2 are KGHSH and LQKENI. CDR3 in DNA: TGTGCCAGCTCACCGGGACAGGGGAACACTGAAGCTTTCTTT. Amino acid sequence: CASSPGQGNTEAFF.

This chain uses TRBV18 with TRBJ1-3, with D tentatively TRBD1 (6 bases). CDR1 and CDR2 (germline): KGHSH, LQKENI. The CDR3 spans 18 residues. Trimming took off 5 bases at V and 0 bases at J, with 20 bases between the two ends. This CDR3 reads CASSNSQGPLDSGNTIYF. CDR3 bases: TGTGCCAGCTCAAATAGCCAGGGGCCACTGGACTCTGGAAACACCATATATTTT.

This sequence joins TRBV7-9 and TRBJ2-5; 9 bases match TRBD1. Germline CDR1 and CDR2: SEHNR and FQNEAQ (reference sequence). V lost 10 bases, J lost 4 bases, and 13 bases stayed unmatched. This CDR3 region has 15 residues. Written as DNA, the CDR3 is TGTGCCACGTCACTCGGACAGGGGTTGGGAGAGACCCAGTACTTC. Encoded protein: CATSLGQGLGETQYF.

The chain has TRBV18 and TRBJ2-5; D is perhaps TRBD1 (5 bases). Germline lookup yields CDR1 KGHSH and CDR2 LQKENI. This CDR3 has 15 residues. Trimming stripped 5 bases from V and 4 bases from J, with 17 bases between. This chain's CDR3 is CASSTLFRELETQYF. The DNA of the CDR3 is TGTGCCAGCTCAACGCTCTTCAGGGAATTAGAGACCCAGTACTTC.

The chain recombines TRBV9 with TRBJ2-3; a weak D match, TRBD1 (6 bases). V was trimmed by 4 bases and J by 0 bases, leaving 15 bases between them. The CDR3 consists of 16 residues. Germline V CDR1 and CDR2: SGDLS, YYNGEE. CDR3 sequence: CASSLGHTTSTDTQYF. CDR3 DNA sequence: TGTGCCAGCAGCCTGGGACATACGACTAGCACAGATACGCAGTATTTT.

V usage is TRBV10-3 and J usage is TRBJ1-4, with a weak D call TRBD1 (5 bases). This CDR3 contains 14 residues. V lost 4 bases, J lost 7 bases, and 13 bases lay in between. Germline assignment: CDR1 ENHRY and CDR2 SYGVKD. CDR3 in amino acids: CAISARGRGEKLFF. The CDR3 DNA follows: TGTGCCATCAGTGCAAGGGGCCGCGGTGAAAAACTGTTTTTT.

The CDR3 here is CASSSPGQLNTEAFF. The CDR3 nucleotides are TGTGCCAGCAGCTCCCCGGGACAACTGAACACTGAAGCTTTCTTT. The chain joins TRBV7-9 to TRBJ1-1, with a possible D match to TRBD1 (6 bases). The germline V and J ends were trimmed by 4 bases and 0 bases, with 12 bases remaining between them. The CDR3 sequence is 15 residues long. CDR1 SEHNR and CDR2 FQNEAQ come from the germline V gene (reference sequence).

The chain has TRBV10-1 and TRBJ2-7; weak D call: TRBD1 (7 bases). Trimming took off 2 bases at V and 4 bases at J, with 18 bases between the two ends. The CDR3 loop spans 16 amino acids. CDR1 and CDR2 (germline): WNHNN, SYGVQD (reference sequence). The CDR3 here is CASSEDRAAGKYEQYV. The CDR3 DNA sequence: TGCGCCAGCAGTGAGGACAGGGCGGCGGGAAAGTACGAGCAGTACGTC.

The chain is built from TRBV4-3 and TRBJ1-2; D might be TRBD1 (6 bases). V was shortened by 5 bases and J by 4 bases, with 14 bases between the two germline ends. Germline V lookup: CDR1 LGHNA, CDR2 YSLEER. The CDR3 sequence is 14 residues long. The CDR3 reads CASSSGQTSYGYTF. CDR3 DNA: TGCGCCAGCAGCTCCGGACAGACCTCCTATGGCTACACCTTC.

The CDR3 nucleotides read TGTGCCGGACAGGGGGCTGGCTACACCTTC. Translation gives CAGQGAGYTF. J is TRBJ1-2 and V is TRBV30; TRBD1 matches 11 bases. Per the germline V gene, CDR1 is GTSNPN and CDR2 is SVGIG (reference sequence). This CDR3 spans 10 amino acids. Trimming cost V 8 bases and J 7 bases; bases outside gene matches: 0. The whole variable domain, filled in from reference TRBV30 and TRBJ1-2, reads SQTIHQWPATLVQPVGSPLSLECTVEGTSNPNLYWYRQAAGRGLQLLFYSVGIGQISSEVPQNLSASRPQDRQFILSSKKLLLSDSGFYLCAGQGAGYTFGSGTRLTVV.